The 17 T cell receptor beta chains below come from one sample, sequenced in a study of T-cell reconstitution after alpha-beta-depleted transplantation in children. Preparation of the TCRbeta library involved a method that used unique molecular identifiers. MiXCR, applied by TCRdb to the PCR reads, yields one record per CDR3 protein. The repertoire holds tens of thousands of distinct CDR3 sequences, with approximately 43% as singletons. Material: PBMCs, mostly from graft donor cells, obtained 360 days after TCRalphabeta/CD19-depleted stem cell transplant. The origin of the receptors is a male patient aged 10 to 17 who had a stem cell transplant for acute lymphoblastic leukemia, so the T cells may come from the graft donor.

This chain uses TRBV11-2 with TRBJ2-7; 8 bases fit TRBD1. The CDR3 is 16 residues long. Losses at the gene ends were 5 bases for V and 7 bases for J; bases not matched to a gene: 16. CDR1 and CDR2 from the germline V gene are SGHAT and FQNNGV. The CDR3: CASSISPGQVWEEQYF. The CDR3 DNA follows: TGTGCCAGCAGCATATCCCCGGGACAGGTCTGGGAAGAGCAGTACTTC.

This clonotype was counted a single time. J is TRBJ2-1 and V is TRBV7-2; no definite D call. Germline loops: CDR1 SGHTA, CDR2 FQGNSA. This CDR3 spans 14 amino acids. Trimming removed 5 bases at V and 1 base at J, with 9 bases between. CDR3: CASSPGPSYNEQFF. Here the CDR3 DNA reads TGTGCCAGCAGCCCAGGTCCTTCCTACAATGAGCAGTTCTTC.

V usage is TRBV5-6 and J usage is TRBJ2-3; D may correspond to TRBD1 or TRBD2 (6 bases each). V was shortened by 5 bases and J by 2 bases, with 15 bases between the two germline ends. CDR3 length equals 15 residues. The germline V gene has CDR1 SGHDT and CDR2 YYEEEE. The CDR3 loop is CASSPGASSTDTQYF. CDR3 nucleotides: TGTGCCAGCAGTCCGGGGGCTAGCTCCACAGATACGCAGTATTTT.

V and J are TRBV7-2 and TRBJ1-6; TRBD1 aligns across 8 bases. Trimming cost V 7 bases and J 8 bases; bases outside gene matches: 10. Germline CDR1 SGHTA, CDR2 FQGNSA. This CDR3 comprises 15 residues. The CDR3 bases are TGTGCCAGCACACCCCGGACAGGGTTGGATTCACCCCTCCACTTT. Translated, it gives CASTPRTGLDSPLHF.

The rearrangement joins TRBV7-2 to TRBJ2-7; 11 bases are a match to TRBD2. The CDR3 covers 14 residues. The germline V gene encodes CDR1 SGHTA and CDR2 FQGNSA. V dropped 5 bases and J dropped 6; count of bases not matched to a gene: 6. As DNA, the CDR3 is TGTGCCAGCAGCCCTAGGGGACTAGCGGCCGAGCAGTACTTC. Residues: CASSPRGLAAEQYF.

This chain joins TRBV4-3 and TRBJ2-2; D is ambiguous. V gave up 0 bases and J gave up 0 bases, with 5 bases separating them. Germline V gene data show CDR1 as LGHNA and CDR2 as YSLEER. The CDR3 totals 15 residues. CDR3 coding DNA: TGCGCCAGCAGCCAAGAGGCAGCGAACACCGGGGAGCTGTTTTTT. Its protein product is CASSQEAANTGELFF.

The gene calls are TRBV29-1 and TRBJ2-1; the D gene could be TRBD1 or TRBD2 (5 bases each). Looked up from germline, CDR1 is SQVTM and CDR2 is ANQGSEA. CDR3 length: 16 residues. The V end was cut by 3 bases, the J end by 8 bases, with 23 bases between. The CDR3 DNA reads TGCAGCGTTGAGGACCCCCGACAGCGGCCAGGGTATGAGCAGTTCTTC. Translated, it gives CSVEDPRQRPGYEQFF.

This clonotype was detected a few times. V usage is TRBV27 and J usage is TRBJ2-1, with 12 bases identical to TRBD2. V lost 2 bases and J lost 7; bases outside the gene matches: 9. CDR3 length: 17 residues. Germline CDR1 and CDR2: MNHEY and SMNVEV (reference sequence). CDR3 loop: CASSLRLTSGSRNEQFF. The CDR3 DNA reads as TGTGCCAGCAGTTTACGCCTGACTAGCGGGAGCAGGAATGAGCAGTTCTTC.

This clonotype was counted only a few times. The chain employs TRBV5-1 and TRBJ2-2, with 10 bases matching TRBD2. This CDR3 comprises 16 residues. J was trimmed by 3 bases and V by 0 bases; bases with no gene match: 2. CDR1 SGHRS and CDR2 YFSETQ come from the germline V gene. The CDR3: CASSLVLAGDTGELFF. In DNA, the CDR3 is TGCGCCAGCAGCTTGGTGCTAGCGGGGGACACCGGGGAGCTGTTTTTT. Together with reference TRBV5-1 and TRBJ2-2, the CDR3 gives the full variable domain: KAGVTQTPRYLIKTRGQQVTLSCSPISGHRSVSWYQQTPGQGLQFLFEYFSETQRNKGNFPGRFSGRQFSNSRSEMNVSTLELGDSALYLCASSLVLAGDTGELFFGEGSRLTVL.

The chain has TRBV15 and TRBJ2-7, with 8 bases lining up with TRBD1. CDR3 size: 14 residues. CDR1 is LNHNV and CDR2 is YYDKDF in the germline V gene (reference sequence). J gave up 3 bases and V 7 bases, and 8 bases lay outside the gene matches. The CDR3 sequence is CATTPDRAGYEQYF. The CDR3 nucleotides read TGTGCCACCACCCCGGACAGGGCTGGCTACGAGCAGTACTTC.

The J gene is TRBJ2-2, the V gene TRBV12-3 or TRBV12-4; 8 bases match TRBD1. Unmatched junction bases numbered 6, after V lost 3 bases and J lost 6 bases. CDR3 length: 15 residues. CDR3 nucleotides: TGTGCCAGCAGTTTTCAGGGGGCATCTTCCGGGGAGCTGTTTTTT. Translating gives CASSFQGASSGELFF.

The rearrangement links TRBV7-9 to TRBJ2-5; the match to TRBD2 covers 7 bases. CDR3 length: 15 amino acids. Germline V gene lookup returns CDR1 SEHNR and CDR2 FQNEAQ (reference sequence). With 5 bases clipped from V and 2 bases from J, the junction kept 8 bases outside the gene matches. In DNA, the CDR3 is TGTGCCAGCAGCCCCCCCGGACTAGGTCAAGAGACCCAGTACTTC. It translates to CASSPPGLGQETQYF.

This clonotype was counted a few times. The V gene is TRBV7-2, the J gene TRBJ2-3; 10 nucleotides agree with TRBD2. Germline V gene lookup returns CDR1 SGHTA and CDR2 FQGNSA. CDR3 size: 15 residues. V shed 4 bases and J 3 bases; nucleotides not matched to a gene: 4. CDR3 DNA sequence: TGTGCCAGCAGCTCGACTAGCGGGTGGACAGATACGCAGTATTTT. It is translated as CASSSTSGWTDTQYF.

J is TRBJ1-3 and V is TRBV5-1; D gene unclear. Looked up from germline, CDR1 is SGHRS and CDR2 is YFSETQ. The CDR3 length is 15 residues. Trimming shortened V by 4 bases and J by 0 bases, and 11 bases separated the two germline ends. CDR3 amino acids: CASSLPESSGNTIYF. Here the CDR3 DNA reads TGCGCCAGCAGCCTACCGGAGAGCTCTGGAAACACCATATATTTT. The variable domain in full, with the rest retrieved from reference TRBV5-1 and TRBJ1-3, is KAGVTQTPRYLIKTRGQQVTLSCSPISGHRSVSWYQQTPGQGLQFLFEYFSETQRNKGNFPGRFSGRQFSNSRSEMNVSTLELGDSALYLCASSLPESSGNTIYFGEGSWLTVV.

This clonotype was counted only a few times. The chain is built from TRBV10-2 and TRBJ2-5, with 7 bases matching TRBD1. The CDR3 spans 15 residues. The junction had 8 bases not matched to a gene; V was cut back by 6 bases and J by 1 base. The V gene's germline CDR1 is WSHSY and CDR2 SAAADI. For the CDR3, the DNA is TGCGCCAGCAGGCCCTTGACAGGGCTCCAAGAGACCCAGTACTTC. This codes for CASRPLTGLQETQYF.

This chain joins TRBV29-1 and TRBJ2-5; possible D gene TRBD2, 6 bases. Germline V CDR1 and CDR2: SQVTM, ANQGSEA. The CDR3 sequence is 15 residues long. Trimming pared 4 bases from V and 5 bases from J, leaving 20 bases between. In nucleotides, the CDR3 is TGCAGCGTTGGTTTTCACTCGGGACTTAAGGAGACCCAGTACTTC. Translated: CSVGFHSGLKETQYF.

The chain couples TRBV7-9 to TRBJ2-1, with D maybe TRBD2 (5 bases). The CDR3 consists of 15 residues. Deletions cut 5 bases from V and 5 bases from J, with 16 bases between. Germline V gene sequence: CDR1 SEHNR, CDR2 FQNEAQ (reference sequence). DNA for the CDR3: TGTGCCAGCAGCCCTAGCTTTGGCATACACAATGAGCAGTTCTTC. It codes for CASSPSFGIHNEQFF.